Listed here are 28 T cell receptor beta chains from one sample, sequenced in a study of lymphopenia after photon versus proton radiotherapy. Measured with immunoSEQ multiplex PCR; TCRdb has only the in-frame clones, and not every one. The table includes around 26,000 clones, over 75% detected once. Sequencing used peripheral blood, obtained from a patient treated with photon-based radiotherapy. The receptor set was obtained from a man aged 45-60 years with gastric cancer.

The CDR3 nucleotides are TGTGCCAGCAGCTTAGGCGGGGTCGGGAGCACAGATACGCAGTATTTT. Its protein is CASSLGGVGSTDTQYF. J is TRBJ2-3 and V is TRBV11-3; possibly TRBD2 for D (6 bases). CDR3 length: 16 residues. Germline-derived CDR1 and CDR2 are SGHNT and YENEEA. V lost 1 base and J lost 0, with 11 bases in between. Filled out from reference TRBV11-3 and TRBJ2-3, the complete variable domain reads EAGVVQSPRYKIIEKKQPVAFWCNPISGHNTLYWYLQNLGQGPELLIRYENEEAVDDSQLPKDRFSAERLKGVDSTLKIQPAELGDSAVYLCASSLGGVGSTDTQYFGPGTRLTVL.

This sequence joins TRBV6-4 and TRBJ2-3, with 7 bases identical to TRBD2. From germline, CDR1 is MRHNA and CDR2 SNTAGT. This CDR3 spans 14 amino acids. The V and J ends lost 6 bases and 1 base, in that order; junction bases with no gene match: 4. In nucleotides, the CDR3 is TGTGCCAGCAGCAGGGACTACCGCACAGATACGCAGTATTTT. It codes for CASSRDYRTDTQYF.

This rearrangement joins TRBV9 to TRBJ2-5; no reliable D call. CDR3 length: 14 residues. Trimming removed 0 bases at V and 4 bases at J, with 10 bases between. The V gene's germline CDR1 is SGDLS and CDR2 YYNGEE. CDR3 sequence: CASSVDEVSETQYF. The CDR3 DNA sequence: TGTGCCAGCAGCGTAGATGAAGTTTCAGAGACCCAGTACTTC.

The chain links TRBV19 to TRBJ2-3; 9 nucleotides align to TRBD2. Germline loops: CDR1 LNHDA, CDR2 SQIVND (reference sequence). V lost 5 bases to trimming and J lost 3 bases; unmatched junction nucleotides: 9. The CDR3 spans 16 residues. In nucleotides, the CDR3 is TGTGCCAGTAGTCTTTTTGCGGGGGGGCGAACAGATACGCAGTATTTT. Amino acids: CASSLFAGGRTDTQYF.

The CDR3 here is CASSVMGALGYTEAFF. CDR3 bases: TGTGCCAGCAGCGTAATGGGGGCGCTGGGGTACACTGAAGCTTTCTTT. J is TRBJ1-1 and V is TRBV9; TRBD1 might be the D (6 bases). V lost 1 base and J 3 bases, leaving 16 bases between the germline ends. This CDR3 has 16 amino acids. CDR1 and CDR2 from the germline V gene are SGDLS and YYNGEE. Drawing the rest from reference TRBV9 and TRBJ1-1, the complete variable domain is DSGVTQTPKHLITATGQRVTLRCSPRSGDLSVYWYQQSLDQGLQFLIQYYNGEERAKGNILERFSAQQFPDLHSELNLSSLELGDSALYFCASSVMGALGYTEAFFGQGTRLTVV.

The chain employs TRBV5-1 and TRBJ1-4, with TRBD1 matching 7 bases. Trimming at V came to 2 bases and at J to 6 bases, leaving 4 bases not matched to a gene. Germline V lookup: CDR1 SGHRS, CDR2 YFSETQ. The length of the CDR3 is 14 residues. Here the CDR3 DNA reads TGCGCCAGCAGCTTTAGGGGGCAGGATGAAAAACTGTTTTTT. This gives the protein CASSFRGQDEKLFF.

V usage is TRBV18 and J usage is TRBJ1-1, with unresolved D. The CDR3 loop spans 13 amino acids. V was pared by 5 bases and J by 8 bases, with 15 bases between. CDR1 and CDR2 from the germline V gene are KGHSH and LQKENI. The chain's CDR3 is CASSVTSGSEAFF. For the CDR3, the DNA is TGTGCCAGCTCAGTAACATCGGGATCAGAAGCTTTCTTT.

On this clone: The same CDR3 can be traced to other DNA sequences in this sample. V and J are TRBV7-3 and TRBJ2-3, with TRBD1 identical over 7 bases. The CDR3 covers 14 residues. The germline V gene encodes CDR1 SGHTA and CDR2 FQGTGA. V trimming: 5 bases; J trimming: 0 bases; junction bases outside the gene matches: 2. CDR3 sequence: CASSLGQSTDTQYF. For the CDR3, the DNA is TGTGCCAGCAGCCTGGGACAGAGCACAGATACGCAGTATTTT.

The table lists this clone with a count of one. The rearrangement uses TRBV2 and TRBJ2-3; D gene unclear. Trimming cost V 4 bases and J 2 bases, with 10 bases left between them. CDR1 SNHLY and CDR2 FYNNEI come from the germline V gene. The CDR3 is 14 amino acids. The CDR3 protein is CASSVRQTTDTQYF. The CDR3 DNA reads as TGTGCCAGCAGTGTAAGGCAGACCACAGATACGCAGTATTTT.

The chain recombines TRBV19 with TRBJ1-6; D is possibly TRBD1 (5 bases). CDR1 and CDR2 (germline): LNHDA, SQIVND (reference sequence). This CDR3 has 17 amino acids. V was shortened by 6 bases and J by 0 bases, with 15 bases between the two germline ends. The CDR3 loop is CASSQFGASSYNSPLHF. The CDR3 DNA is TGTGCCAGTAGCCAGTTCGGGGCAAGCTCCTATAATTCACCCCTCCACTTT. The whole variable domain, remainder taken from reference TRBV19 and TRBJ1-6, is DGGITQSPKYLFRKEGQNVTLSCEQNLNHDAMYWYRQDPGQGLRLIYYSQIVNDFQKGDIAEGYSVSREKKESFPLTVTSAQKNPTAFYLCASSQFGASSYNSPLHFGNGTRLTVT.

The chain carries TRBV2 and TRBJ1-2, with D unresolved. V was pared by 7 bases and J by 4 bases, with 10 bases between. Germline lookup yields CDR1 SNHLY and CDR2 FYNNEI. CDR3 length: 12 amino acids. The CDR3 here is CASNPGVYGYTF. Written as DNA, the CDR3 is TGTGCCAGCAATCCAGGAGTCTATGGCTACACCTTC.

The chain links TRBV2 to TRBJ2-2, with D uncertain. This CDR3 comprises 11 residues. V was shortened by 1 base and J by 7 bases, with 1 base between the two germline ends. Germline V CDR1 and CDR2: SNHLY, FYNNEI. CDR3: CASSEGGELFF. CDR3 nucleotides: TGTGCCAGCAGTGAAGGCGGGGAGCTGTTTTTT.

This chain connects TRBV19 to TRBJ1-2; the D is unclear. This CDR3 region has 15 residues. Germline V gene sequence: CDR1 LNHDA, CDR2 SQIVND (reference sequence). V was cut by 3 bases and J by 0 bases, with 11 bases left in between. CDR3 loop: CASSISQATNYGYTF. The CDR3 coding sequence is TGTGCCAGTAGTATTTCCCAGGCTACTAACTATGGCTACACCTTC.

This clone was found a few times. This chain links TRBV27 with TRBJ1-5; D gene uncertain. The CDR3 covers 12 residues. Looked up from germline, CDR1 is MNHEY and CDR2 is SMNVEV (reference sequence). V dropped 3 bases and J dropped 5 bases, with 5 bases sitting between them. In nucleotides, the CDR3 is TGTGCCAGCAGTTTTCGGGATCAGCCCCAGCATTTT. Translating it yields CASSFRDQPQHF.

This clone was detected once. The chain carries TRBV5-1 and TRBJ1-2; D may be TRBD1 (6 bases). Deletions cut 4 bases from V and 4 bases from J, with 14 bases between. CDR1 and CDR2 from the germline V gene are SGHRS and YFSETQ. The CDR3 contains 14 residues. This chain's CDR3 is CASSTLTGFYGYTF. The CDR3, as DNA: TGCGCCAGCAGCACCCTGACAGGATTCTATGGCTACACCTTC.

The V and J genes are TRBV7-3 and TRBJ1-3; no clear D gene. CDR1 and CDR2 from the germline V gene are SGHTA and FQGTGA. With 3 bases removed from V and 4 bases from J, the gap between germline ends came to 7 bases. The CDR3 totals 13 residues. CDR3 protein: CASSFSPGNTIYF. CDR3 coding DNA: TGTGCCAGCAGCTTCAGTCCCGGAAACACCATATATTTT.

V gene TRBV28 combines with J gene TRBJ2-7; D could derive from TRBD1 or TRBD2 (6 bases each). The V and J ends lost 2 bases and 2 bases respectively, with 10 bases between them. Per germline, CDR1 MDHEN and CDR2 SYDVKM. This CDR3 is 14 amino acids long. The CDR3 loop reads CASSLRGTPYEQYF. DNA for the CDR3: TGTGCCAGCAGTTTACGCGGGACACCCTACGAGCAGTACTTC.

This clone has a single count. J is TRBJ1-5 and V is TRBV25-1; D is unresolved. This CDR3 comprises 13 residues. V lost 5 bases to trimming and J lost 4 bases, with 9 bases between them. The germline CDR1 and CDR2 sequences are MGHDK and SYGVNS. In DNA, the CDR3 is TGTGCCAGCAGTCTAGGAGCGAATCAGCCCCAGCATTTT. Amino acids: CASSLGANQPQHF.

The V call is TRBV7-3, the J call TRBJ1-5; TRBD1 might be the D (5 bases). The CDR3 consists of 14 residues. Trimming took 7 bases from V and 0 from J, leaving 10 bases between them. CDR1 and CDR2 (germline): SGHTA, FQGTGA. This chain's CDR3 is CASMGGFSNQPQHF. CDR3 nucleotide sequence: TGTGCCAGCATGGGGGGATTTAGCAATCAGCCCCAGCATTTT. Full variable domain (missing parts from reference TRBV7-3 and TRBJ1-5): GAGVSQTPSNKVTEKGKYVELRCDPISGHTALYWYRQSLGQGPEFLIYFQGTGAADDSGLPNDRFFAVRPEGSVSTLKIQRTERGDSAVYLCASMGGFSNQPQHFGDGTRLSIL.

Points on this clone: A clone one base away is much larger, so this may be a read error. Within the sample, other DNA sequences also encode this same CDR3. This chain connects TRBV27 to TRBJ1-2, with D possibly matching TRBD1 (6 bases). The CDR3 totals 11 residues. Deletions cut 5 bases from V and 7 bases from J, with 8 bases between. Germline assignment: CDR1 MNHEY and CDR2 SMNVEV (reference sequence). The DNA of the CDR3 is TGTGCCAGCAGTCAGGGGTTTGGCTACACCTTC. Translation gives CASSQGFGYTF.

This chain links TRBV27 with TRBJ2-2; the D gene is possibly TRBD2 (6 bases). V lost 3 bases to trimming and J lost 2 bases, with 13 bases between them. This CDR3 is 16 amino acids long. Looked up from germline, CDR1 is MNHEY and CDR2 is SMNVEV (reference sequence). The CDR3 loop is CASSLSLGGNTGELFF. CDR3 in DNA: TGTGCCAGCAGTTTGAGTTTGGGGGGAAACACCGGGGAGCTGTTTTTT.

This clone was observed a few times. The rearrangement joins TRBV18 to TRBJ2-3; a possible D gene is TRBD2 (5 bases). Germline lookup yields CDR1 KGHSH and CDR2 LQKENI. V was clipped by 1 base and J by 1 base, with 9 bases between them. The CDR3 has 15 residues. The CDR3 loop is CASSPHGVGTDTQYF. The CDR3, as DNA: TGTGCCAGCTCACCACACGGGGTCGGCACAGATACGCAGTATTTT. Using reference TRBV18 and TRBJ2-3 for the parts outside the CDR3, the full variable domain is NAGVMQNPRHLVRRRGQEARLRCSPMKGHSHVYWYRQLPEEGLKFMVYLQKENIIDESGMPKERFSAEFPKEGPSILRIQQVVRGDSAAYFCASSPHGVGTDTQYFGPGTRLTVL.

The chain joins TRBV18 to TRBJ1-2; D is perhaps TRBD1 (6 bases). The CDR3 sequence is 15 residues long. V lost 3 bases to trimming and J lost 4 bases, with 15 bases between them. The germline V gene encodes CDR1 KGHSH and CDR2 LQKENI. In nucleotides, the CDR3 is TGTGCCAGCTCACCGGGGGCTGGGGCAACCTATGGCTACACCTTC. This codes for CASSPGAGATYGYTF.

This rearrangement joins TRBV5-1 to TRBJ1-2; 10 positions agree with TRBD1. The CDR3 contains 14 residues. V gave up 0 bases and J gave up 7 bases; unmatched junction bases: 3. CDR1 SGHRS and CDR2 YFSETQ come from the germline V gene. This CDR3 reads CASSLGQGASGYTF. In nucleotides, the CDR3 is TGCGCCAGCAGCTTGGGACAGGGGGCCTCTGGCTACACCTTC.

This chain connects TRBV28 to TRBJ1-3, with no clear D. In germline, CDR1 is MDHEN, CDR2 SYDVKM. The CDR3 runs to 12 residues. Trimming pared 5 bases from V and 9 bases from J, leaving 11 bases between. The CDR3 is CASSPYLGTIYF. As DNA, the CDR3 is TGTGCCAGCAGTCCCTACCTCGGCACCATATATTTT.

This clone has only one observation. The J gene is TRBJ2-1, the V gene TRBV7-8; D gene ambiguous. This CDR3 region has 12 residues. Trimming took off 0 bases at V and 10 bases at J, with 7 bases between the two ends. Germline CDR1 and CDR2: SGHVS and FQNEAQ. The CDR3 protein is CASSLAGLEQFF. The CDR3, as DNA: TGTGCCAGCAGCTTAGCAGGGCTAGAGCAGTTCTTC. The whole variable domain, filled in from reference TRBV7-8 and TRBJ2-1, reads GAGVSQSPRYKVAKRGQDVALRCDPISGHVSLFWYQQALGQGPEFLTYFQNEAQLDKSGLPSDRFFAERPEGSVSTLKIQRTQQEDSAVYLCASSLAGLEQFFGPGTRLTVL.

This rearrangement joins TRBV11-2 to TRBJ2-7; D may correspond to TRBD1 or TRBD2 (6 bases each). This CDR3 is 13 amino acids long. Germline CDR1 and CDR2: SGHAT and FQNNGV. V dropped 7 bases and J dropped 6 bases, with 16 bases sitting between them. CDR3 sequence reads: CASTNSPGAEQYV. CDR3 DNA sequence: TGTGCCAGCACCAACTCACCGGGGGCCGAGCAGTACGTC.

The chain combines TRBV4-2 with TRBJ1-2, with D perhaps TRBD1 (6 bases). The length of the CDR3 is 16 residues. The germline V gene has CDR1 LGHNA and CDR2 YNFKEQ. The V end was cut by 0 bases, the J end by 3 bases, with 14 bases between. Here the CDR3 reads CASSQDQKGTHYGYTF. CDR3 DNA sequence: TGTGCCAGCAGCCAAGATCAGAAAGGGACACACTATGGCTACACCTTC.